These 19 T cell receptor beta chains originate from one sample sequenced in a study of cytomegalovirus exposure and HLA in healthy donors. PCR used 60 Vbeta primers and 13 Jbeta primers. The data were produced by immunoSEQ multiplex PCR, yet TCRdb's version contains in-frame clones alone and is incomplete. The sample has 70,000 to 90,000 clones; around three fifths are singletons. Sequenced: PBMCs. The receptor source for this set is a woman aged 40 to 49 in good health and CMV-seropositive.

The chain joins TRBV4-1 to TRBJ1-5, with a tentative D call TRBD1 (6 bases). Germline values: CDR1 MGHRA, CDR2 YSYEKL. V was shortened by 1 base and J by 5 bases, with 21 bases between the two germline ends. CDR3 length: 18 amino acids. The CDR3 sequence is CASSQANLLGASYQPQHF. In DNA form, the CDR3 reads TGCGCCAGCAGCCAAGCTAATCTTTTGGGGGCTTCATATCAGCCCCAGCATTTT.

The chain is built from TRBV7-9 and TRBJ2-2; tentatively, D is TRBD2 (6 bases). The CDR3 is 18 amino acids. Germline-derived CDR1 and CDR2 are SEHNR and FQNEAQ (reference sequence). Between the trimmed V and J ends, which lost 5 bases and 1 base, there was a span of 20 bases. In DNA, the CDR3 is TGTGCCAGCAGCCTCATGCGGATAGCGGTAGAGAACACCGGGGAGCTGTTTTTT. The encoded protein is CASSLMRIAVENTGELFF.

This clone was found once. This sequence joins TRBV29-1 and TRBJ2-7; 8 bases align to TRBD2. The CDR3 has 15 residues. Germline V gene lookup returns CDR1 SQVTM and CDR2 ANQGSEA. J was trimmed by 6 bases and V by 6 bases; bases with no gene match: 16. CDR3 nucleotide sequence: TGCAGCGTGGGAACTAGCGGAGACTGGGGCTCCGAGCAGTACTTC. Its protein product is CSVGTSGDWGSEQYF.

V usage is TRBV7-2 and J usage is TRBJ1-4, with a weak D call TRBD1 (5 bases). The V end lost 1 base, the J end lost 4 bases, and 16 bases lay between the germline ends. CDR3 length: 17 residues. Germline V gives CDR1 SGHTA, CDR2 FQGNSA. CDR3 sequence: CASSLGGAGALNEKLFF. The CDR3 DNA reads TGTGCCAGCAGCTTAGGTGGGGCGGGAGCACTTAATGAAAAACTGTTTTTT.

The chain recombines TRBV27 with TRBJ1-2; TRBD1 agrees at 10 bases. CDR3 length: 18 residues. Germline V CDR1 and CDR2: MNHEY, SMNVEV (reference sequence). The trim removed 3 bases at V and 1 base at J, leaving 11 bases unmatched. CDR3 protein: CASSFSGRDRGINYGYTF. The CDR3 nucleotides read TGTGCCAGCAGTTTTTCCGGGCGGGACAGGGGAATTAACTATGGCTACACCTTC.

This chain joins TRBV30 and TRBJ2-1; D not resolved. This CDR3 is 12 amino acids long. The germline gives CDR1 GTSNPN, CDR2 SVGIG (reference sequence). Trimming stripped 2 bases from V and 9 bases from J, with 11 bases between. The DNA of the CDR3 is TGTGCCTGGAGTCCTCTCACGGGTGAGCAGTTCTTC. Protein sequence: CAWSPLTGEQFF.

The chain couples TRBV29-1 to TRBJ2-1; the match to TRBD2 covers 9 bases. The CDR3 spans 15 residues. Germline CDR1 reads SQVTM; CDR2 reads ANQGSEA. V shed 2 bases and J 2 bases; nucleotides not matched to a gene: 4. The CDR3 nucleotides are TGCAGCGTTGAATCAATAGCGGGAGCCTACAATGAGCAGTTCTTC. Translation gives CSVESIAGAYNEQFF.

The chain couples TRBV20-1 to TRBJ2-1; 11 nucleotides match TRBD1. This CDR3 region has 11 residues. Germline CDR1 is DFQATT and CDR2 is SNEGSKA (reference sequence). V dropped 5 bases and J dropped 14; count of bases not matched to a gene: 5. The CDR3, as DNA: TGCAGTGCTGCCCTGGGACAGGGGGAGTTCTTC. Translating it yields CSAALGQGEFF.

The V call is TRBV13, the J call TRBJ2-1; the D gene is possibly TRBD2 (6 bases). Germline CDR1 and CDR2: PRHDT and FYEKMQ (reference sequence). V was clipped by 4 bases and J by 10 bases, with 20 bases between them. The length of the CDR3 is 15 residues. CDR3 protein: CASSSGLQAGAEQFF. CDR3 DNA: TGTGCCAGCAGCTCGGGACTCCAGGCTGGCGCGGAGCAGTTCTTC.

The chain links TRBV28 to TRBJ1-4; TRBD1 is a possible D gene (5 bases). The V end lost 2 bases, the J end lost 4 bases, and 20 bases lay between the germline ends. The length of the CDR3 is 18 residues. Per the germline V gene, CDR1 is MDHEN and CDR2 is SYDVKM. CDR3 bases: TGTGCCAGCAGTTTAAGGGAAGGGGAAGGTTTGGGTAATGAAAAACTGTTTTTT. It translates to CASSLREGEGLGNEKLFF.

The chain uses TRBV4-1 and TRBJ1-2; TRBD1 is a possible D gene (5 bases). Germline loops: CDR1 MGHRA, CDR2 YSYEKL. V lost 6 bases and J lost 4, with 12 bases in between. The CDR3 contains 13 residues. The CDR3 sequence is CASRSTGGYGYTF. The DNA for the CDR3 is TGCGCCAGCAGGTCCACCGGGGGCTATGGCTACACCTTC.

The genes are TRBV30 and TRBJ1-1; D possibly corresponds to TRBD1 (5 bases). This CDR3 is built from 14 residues. Per germline, CDR1 GTSNPN and CDR2 SVGIG (reference sequence). Trimming cost V 0 bases and J 4 bases, with 12 bases left between them. CDR3 nucleotide sequence: TGTGCCTGGAGTGTCACAAGGGGAACCACTGAAGCTTTCTTT. Its protein product is CAWSVTRGTTEAFF.

This clone has more than one count but fewer than ten. The CDR3 loop reads CASSSTSYEQYF. CDR3 bases: TGTGCCAGCAGCTCTACGTCCTACGAGCAGTACTTC. This chain uses TRBV11-3 with TRBJ2-7; D call uncertain. V was shortened by 4 bases and J by 1 base, with 5 bases between the two germline ends. This CDR3 is 12 amino acids long. The V gene's germline CDR1 is SGHNT and CDR2 YENEEA. Full variable domain (remainder filled in from reference TRBV11-3 and TRBJ2-7): EAGVVQSPRYKIIEKKQPVAFWCNPISGHNTLYWYLQNLGQGPELLIRYENEEAVDDSQLPKDRFSAERLKGVDSTLKIQPAELGDSAVYLCASSSTSYEQYFGPGTRLTVT.

This clone has only a few counts. The CDR3 nucleotides are TGTGCCAGCAGCCAACAAACAGGGGACCAAGAGACCCAGTACTTC. Translation: CASSQQTGDQETQYF. The chain has TRBV5-6 and TRBJ2-5; 7 nucleotides align to TRBD1. V shed 4 bases and J 0 bases; nucleotides not matched to a gene: 6. This CDR3 region has 15 residues. Germline lookup yields CDR1 SGHDT and CDR2 YYEEEE. The full variable domain, rest sourced from reference TRBV5-6 and TRBJ2-5, is DAGVTQSPTHLIKTRGQQVTLRCSPKSGHDTVSWYQQALGQGPQFIFQYYEEEERQRGNFPDRFSGHQFPNYSSELNVNALLLGDSALYLCASSQQTGDQETQYFGPGTRLLVL.

This rearrangement joins TRBV27 to TRBJ1-1, with D tentatively TRBD1 (5 bases). In germline, CDR1 is MNHEY, CDR2 SMNVEV (reference sequence). The V end was cut by 0 bases, the J end by 5 bases, with 13 bases between. This CDR3 has 15 amino acids. The DNA for the CDR3 is TGTGCCAGCAGTTTATCATCAGGGCTAGGAACTGAAGCTTTCTTT. This sequence encodes CASSLSSGLGTEAFF.

V usage is TRBV27 and J usage is TRBJ2-5, with a weak D call TRBD1 (5 bases). The ends were cut back, 3 bases at V and 2 bases at J, with 13 bases in the middle. The germline CDR1 and CDR2 sequences are MNHEY and SMNVEV (reference sequence). The CDR3 contains 15 residues. The CDR3 loop is CASSFSAGWQETQYF. The CDR3 region has the DNA TGTGCCAGCAGTTTTAGTGCAGGGTGGCAAGAGACCCAGTACTTC.

V usage is TRBV7-2 and J usage is TRBJ2-5, with 8 bases aligning to TRBD2. This CDR3 is built from 14 residues. Per germline, CDR1 SGHTA and CDR2 FQGNSA. With 4 bases clipped from V and 5 bases from J, the junction kept 6 bases outside the gene matches. The CDR3 here is CASSSGGGSETQYF. Here the CDR3 DNA reads TGTGCCAGCAGCTCGGGAGGGGGTAGTGAGACCCAGTACTTC.

The chain employs TRBV6-1 and TRBJ1-2, with 9 nucleotides matching TRBD1. V dropped 10 bases and J dropped 5; count of bases not matched to a gene: 11. Looked up from germline, CDR1 is MNHNS and CDR2 is SASEGT. CDR3 size: 14 residues. For the CDR3, the DNA is TGTGCCACGGGACAGGGATCGACCGGGTATGGCTACACCTTC. Protein product: CATGQGSTGYGYTF.

J is TRBJ1-3 and V is TRBV13; 12 nucleotides agree with TRBD1. J gave up 2 bases and V 0 bases, and 5 bases lay outside the gene matches. CDR1 is PRHDT, CDR2 FYEKMQ, per germline (reference sequence). The CDR3 totals 18 residues. This CDR3 is CASSLGGTGGLAGNTIYF. CDR3 bases: TGTGCCAGCAGCTTAGGAGGGACAGGGGGCTTAGCTGGAAACACCATATATTTT. Full variable domain (remainder filled in from reference TRBV13 and TRBJ1-3): AAGVIQSPRHLIKEKRETATLKCYPIPRHDTVYWYQQGPGQDPQFLISFYEKMQSDKGSIPDRFSAQQFSDYHSELNMSSLELGDSALYFCASSLGGTGGLAGNTIYFGEGSWLTVV.